The rows below give T cell receptor beta chains drawn from one sample of a study of T-cell reconstitution after alpha-beta-depleted transplantation in children. TCRdb independently ran MiXCR on the PCR reads; one entry per CDR3 protein. This table holds about 540,000 distinct CDR3 sequences, roughly 27% found once. This specimen was PBMCs, taken before TCRalphabeta/CD19-depleted stem cell transplant. The source is a boy in the first two years of life with Wiskott-Aldrich syndrome, due to receive a stem cell transplant. The CDR3 runs from the conserved cysteine through the conserved F or W. D genes are given only for firm matches. Clone size is given for some rows only: seen once, a few or many times, or a class if the clone is expanded.

j_gene | d_gene | v_gene | abundance | CDR3aa | CDR3nt
TRBJ2-5 | TRBD2 | TRBV20-1 | - | CSANPLAGEGETQYF | TGCAGTGCGAATCCACTAGCGGGAGAGGGGGAGACCCAGTACTTC
TRBJ2-1 | TRBD1 | TRBV5-1 | - | CASSELTGTGGRNEQFF | TGCGCCAGCTCAGAACTAACCGGGACAGGGGGTCGCAATGAGCAGTTCTTC
TRBJ2-5 | - | TRBV20-1 | - | CSAGAARETQYF | TGCAGTGCTGGAGCGGCCCGAGAGACCCAGTACTTC
TRBJ2-4 | TRBD1 | TRBV4-2 | few | CASSQDGTGGENIQYF | TGTGCCAGCAGCCAAGACGGGACAGGGGGTGAAAACATTCAGTACTTC
TRBJ2-5 | - | TRBV27 | few | CASSSRDGETQYF | TGTGCCAGCAGTTCAAGGGATGGGGAGACCCAGTACTTC
TRBJ2-5 | TRBD2 | TRBV6-1 | few | CASSEGLLAVQETQYF | TGTGCCAGCAGTGAAGGGCTCCTAGCGGTACAAGAGACCCAGTACTTC
TRBJ2-1 | TRBD2 | TRBV20-1 | - | CSAKKPLAAPRNEQFF | TGCAGTGCTAAAAAACCGCTAGCGGCACCCAGGAATGAGCAGTTCTTC
TRBJ2-1 | - | TRBV15 | - | CATSRSRRREQFF | TGTGCCACCAGCAGATCCAGACGAAGAGAGCAGTTCTTC
TRBJ1-1 | - | TRBV5-1 | - | CASSTGRVTEAFF | TGCGCCAGCAGCACGGGCAGGGTCACTGAAGCTTTCTTT
TRBJ1-3 | TRBD1 | TRBV3-1 | many | CASRQGAGNTIYF | TGTGCCAGCAGACAGGGGGCTGGAAACACCATATATTTT
TRBJ2-7 | TRBD1 | TRBV12-3/TRBV12-4 | few | CASSPGQGLYEQYF | TGTGCCAGCAGTCCCGGACAGGGTCTCTACGAGCAGTACTTC
TRBJ2-7 | TRBD2 | TRBV6-5 | - | CASSYAGTSEQYF | TGTGCCAGCAGTTACGCCGGGACTAGCGAGCAGTACTTC
TRBJ2-7 | - | TRBV30 | few | CAWSEGGIGSYEQYF | TGTGCCTGGAGCGAAGGGGGGATTGGCTCCTACGAGCAGTACTTC
TRBJ2-7 | TRBD1 | TRBV5-1 | - | CASSSRTGEVYEQYF | TGCGCCAGCAGCTCACGGACAGGGGAGGTATACGAGCAGTACTTC
TRBJ2-4 | TRBD2 | TRBV20-1 | few | CSAVSGAGMINIQYF | TGCAGTGCTGTAAGCGGGGCCGGGATGATAAACATTCAGTACTTC
TRBJ2-6 | - | TRBV5-1 | few | CASSLQDKTVIPNVLTF | TGCGCCAGCAGCTTGCAGGACAAAACAGTTATTCCCAACGTCCTGACTTTC
TRBJ2-6 | - | TRBV10-3 | few | CAISVPEGLSSGANVLTF | TGTGCCATCAGTGTACCGGAGGGGCTTAGCTCTGGGGCCAACGTCCTGACTTTC
TRBJ2-7 | - | TRBV9 | - | CASSVGVSSYEQYF | TGTGCCAGCAGCGTAGGGGTATCGTCCTACGAGCAGTACTTC
TRBJ2-5 | - | TRBV15 | - | CATSRPRGNKETQYF | TGTGCCACCAGCCGCCCCCGCGGGAATAAAGAGACCCAGTACTTC
TRBJ1-2 | - | TRBV19 | few | CASSLPQGKSGYTF | TGTGCCAGTAGCCTCCCCCAGGGGAAGAGCGGCTACACCTTC
TRBJ2-1 | - | TRBV6-1 | - | CASGVTYNEQFF | TGTGCCAGCGGAGTTACCTACAATGAGCAGTTCTTC
TRBJ2-7 | - | TRBV18 | - | CASSPKSDGEQYF | TGTGCCAGCTCACCTAAATCGGACGGCGAGCAGTACTTC
TRBJ2-5 | TRBD2 | TRBV5-1 | - | CASRLAAQETQYF | TGCGCCAGCCGACTAGCGGCACAAGAGACCCAGTACTTC
TRBJ2-1 | - | TRBV5-1 | - | CASSRSGQSSYNEQFF | TGCGCCAGCAGTCGCAGCGGCCAAAGCTCCTACAATGAGCAGTTCTTC
TRBJ1-3 | TRBD1 | TRBV5-1 | few | CASSPGGTGNTIYF | TGCGCCAGCAGCCCAGGGGGAACTGGAAACACCATATATTTT
TRBJ2-3 | - | TRBV11-1 | few | CASGFTDTQYF | TGTGCCAGCGGATTTACAGATACGCAGTATTTT
TRBJ1-2 | - | TRBV27 | - | CASSAKGTRGYTF | TGTGCCAGCAGTGCCAAGGGGACTAGGGGCTACACCTTC
TRBJ2-3 | TRBD2 | TRBV27 | - | CASRKREVTDTQYF | TGTGCCAGCAGAAAGCGGGAGGTCACGGATACGCAGTATTTT
TRBJ2-1 | - | TRBV18 | - | CASSPPRDSPFNEQFF | TGTGCCAGCTCACCACCGCGGGACAGCCCTTTTAATGAGCAGTTCTTC
TRBJ2-1 | TRBD2 | TRBV10-3 | - | CAISESGLVGGWEQFF | TGTGCCATCAGTGAGTCGGGACTAGTAGGAGGTTGGGAGCAGTTCTTC
TRBJ2-7 | - | TRBV25-1 | few | CATSGGGFSYEQYF | TGTGCCACCTCTGGAGGGGGCTTCTCCTACGAGCAGTACTTC
TRBJ2-3 | - | TRBV20-1 | - | CSARDSGLGTDTQYF | TGCAGTGCTAGAGATTCAGGGTTGGGGACAGATACGCAGTATTTT
TRBJ2-7 | TRBD2 | TRBV11-2 | - | CASSHRLAGSNYEQYF | TGTGCCAGCAGCCACCGACTAGCGGGATCTAACTACGAGCAGTACTTC
TRBJ1-5 | - | TRBV5-5 | few | CASSFAADNQPQHF | TGTGCCAGCAGCTTTGCAGCCGACAATCAGCCCCAGCATTTT
TRBJ2-1 | - | TRBV29-1 | - | CSAWDGNEQFF | TGCAGCGCTTGGGACGGCAATGAGCAGTTCTTC
TRBJ2-1 | - | TRBV18 | - | CASSPSLGSDVQFF | TGTGCCAGCTCACCGTCCCTAGGCAGCGATGTGCAGTTCTTC
TRBJ2-1 | TRBD2 | TRBV5-1 | few | CASSLRPAGDGTYNEQFF | TGCGCCAGCAGCTTGCGGCCAGCGGGAGATGGGACCTACAATGAGCAGTTCTTC
TRBJ2-3 | - | TRBV10-3 | few | CAISIDPTVDPQYF | TGTGCCATCAGTATCGACCCGACCGTTGATCCGCAGTATTTT
TRBJ2-1 | - | TRBV11-2 | - | CASSVGTPNEQFF | TGTGCCAGCAGCGTCGGGACTCCGAATGAGCAGTTCTTC
TRBJ2-7 | - | TRBV5-1 | - | CASSLASVYEQYF | TGCGCCAGCAGCTTGGCTTCAGTGTACGAGCAGTACTTC
TRBJ2-7 | - | TRBV25-1 | - | CASSPGVNIPYEQYF | TGTGCCAGCAGCCCGGGGGTGAACATCCCCTACGAGCAGTACTTC
TRBJ2-1 | TRBD1 | TRBV5-1 | few | CASSSGFLSGQGYNEQFF | TGCGCCAGCAGCTCTGGTTTTCTTTCGGGACAGGGATACAATGAGCAGTTCTTC
TRBJ1-5 | TRBD1 | TRBV12-3/TRBV12-4 | - | CASSFRTGTGGIQPQHF | TGTGCCAGCAGTTTTCGGACCGGGACAGGGGGCATTCAGCCCCAGCATTTT
TRBJ1-2 | - | TRBV20-1 | - | CSAKTTAYYGYTF | TGCAGTGCTAAGACGACTGCCTACTATGGCTACACCTTC
TRBJ2-5 | - | TRBV20-1 | - | CSAIQETQYF | TGCAGTGCTATTCAAGAGACCCAGTACTTC
TRBJ2-4 | - | TRBV20-1 | - | CSAGRDKNIQYF | TGCAGTGCTGGCCGGGACAAAAACATTCAGTACTTC
TRBJ2-3 | - | TRBV13 | - | CASSLGAGSRTDTQYF | TGTGCCAGCAGCTTAGGCGCAGGTTCCCGCACAGATACGCAGTATTTT
TRBJ2-7 | TRBD2 | TRBV5-1 | - | CASSRPTSGRVNYEQYF | TGCGCCAGCAGCAGACCGACTAGCGGGAGGGTTAACTACGAGCAGTACTTC
TRBJ2-5 | TRBD2 | TRBV19 | - | CASRRGLAAETQYF | TGTGCCAGTAGGAGAGGACTAGCGGCTGAGACCCAGTACTTC
TRBJ2-2 | TRBD1 | TRBV20-1 | - | CSATGTATGELFF | TGCAGTGCTACCGGGACAGCTACCGGGGAGCTGTTTTTT
TRBJ1-5 | - | TRBV6-1 | - | CASSDRFNQPQHF | TGTGCCAGCAGTGACAGGTTCAATCAGCCCCAGCATTTT
TRBJ2-7 | TRBD2 | TRBV20-1 | few | CSARSLAGIHEQYF | TGCAGTGCTAGGTCTCTAGCGGGGATACACGAGCAGTACTTC
TRBJ2-2 | - | TRBV6-1 | few | CASRTGRMNTGELFF | TGTGCCAGCAGGACGGGACGGATGAACACCGGGGAGCTGTTTTTT
TRBJ2-1 | TRBD2 | TRBV28 | few | CASPKPGLAGGQTYNEQFF | TGTGCCAGCCCGAAACCGGGACTAGCGGGAGGACAAACCTACAATGAGCAGTTCTTC
TRBJ2-1 | - | TRBV9 | - | CASTPGAVSNEQFF | TGTGCCAGCACCCCAGGGGCAGTTTCCAATGAGCAGTTCTTC
TRBJ2-1 | - | TRBV5-1 | - | CASASTTIYNEQFF | TGCGCCAGCGCGTCGACTACAATCTACAATGAGCAGTTCTTC
TRBJ2-4 | - | TRBV20-1 | few | CSARAPFIGAKNIQYF | TGCAGTGCTAGAGCCCCTTTCATTGGGGCCAAAAACATTCAGTACTTC
TRBJ2-1 | TRBD2 | TRBV20-1 | - | CSAIASGSWDYNEQFF | TGCAGTGCAATTGCTAGCGGGAGCTGGGACTACAATGAGCAGTTCTTC
TRBJ2-7 | TRBD2 | TRBV7-9 | - | CASSLLAGEFYEQYF | TGTGCCAGCAGCCTACTAGCGGGAGAATTCTACGAGCAGTACTTC